These T cell receptor beta chains were read from a single sample in a study of metastatic and nonmetastatic thyroid tumors. TCRdb re-called clones via MiXCR from the PCR reads. Altogether about 40,000 clones are present, 9.5% to 12% being singletons, with the ten largest covering approximately 24%. Sample: blood. The receptors were gathered from a female donor with papillary thyroid cancer or a benign thyroid nodule (not recorded which). Some clones in this sample may be carry-over from other donors' samples. The CDR3 runs from the conserved cysteine through the conserved F or W. Each record gives: clone size, D gene, V gene, J gene, CDR3 protein. D genes are given only for firm matches. For some rows the clone size is stated as once, few or many, or as a class when expanded; others skip it.

abundance: many
d_gene: TRBD1
v_gene: TRBV27
j_gene: TRBJ1-1
CDR3aa: CASSPQGGEAFF

abundance: many
d_gene: TRBD2
v_gene: TRBV10-3
j_gene: TRBJ2-7
CDR3aa: CAISESSGGPHKQYF

abundance: .
d_gene: .
v_gene: TRBV11-3
j_gene: TRBJ1-6
CDR3aa: CASSFENPPLHF

abundance: many
d_gene: .
v_gene: TRBV20-1
j_gene: TRBJ1-2
CDR3aa: CSAREPLGYTF

abundance: .
d_gene: .
v_gene: TRBV11-2
j_gene: TRBJ2-7
CDR3aa: CASRGTGTTIYEQYF

abundance: many
d_gene: .
v_gene: TRBV11-1
j_gene: TRBJ2-2
CDR3aa: CASSPGFRGNTGELFF

abundance: few
d_gene: .
v_gene: TRBV20-1
j_gene: TRBJ1-5
CDR3aa: CSASLPETYSNQPQHF

abundance: many
d_gene: TRBD1
v_gene: TRBV4-3
j_gene: TRBJ1-2
CDR3aa: CASSQNPGQGDYGYTF

abundance: medium-sized
d_gene: TRBD2
v_gene: TRBV2
j_gene: TRBJ2-7
CDR3aa: CASRSFEVTMRGSYEQYF

abundance: .
d_gene: .
v_gene: TRBV7-9
j_gene: TRBJ2-7
CDR3aa: CASSHPGGGDEQYF

abundance: many
d_gene: .
v_gene: TRBV7-2
j_gene: TRBJ2-1
CDR3aa: CASSLGFRLSYSYNEQFF

abundance: many
d_gene: .
v_gene: TRBV9
j_gene: TRBJ2-1
CDR3aa: CASSVSGSSYNEQFF

abundance: many
d_gene: .
v_gene: TRBV5-1
j_gene: TRBJ1-1
CDR3aa: CASSWTVNTEAFF

abundance: many
d_gene: .
v_gene: TRBV6-1
j_gene: TRBJ2-3
CDR3aa: CASSFLKGGSTDTQYF

abundance: many
d_gene: .
v_gene: TRBV4-2
j_gene: TRBJ2-7
CDR3aa: CASSQVSSGSSYEQYF

abundance: many
d_gene: .
v_gene: TRBV4-2
j_gene: TRBJ2-1
CDR3aa: CASSPTAAYNEQFF

abundance: few
d_gene: .
v_gene: TRBV27
j_gene: TRBJ2-3
CDR3aa: CASSPGGGHTDTQYF

abundance: many
d_gene: TRBD2
v_gene: TRBV20-1
j_gene: TRBJ2-7
CDR3aa: CSAPTSGDYEQYF

abundance: many
d_gene: TRBD2
v_gene: TRBV12-3/TRBV12-4
j_gene: TRBJ2-3
CDR3aa: CASSTEAGGQDTQYF

abundance: many
d_gene: TRBD2
v_gene: TRBV20-1
j_gene: TRBJ2-2
CDR3aa: CSARVGGRNTGELFF

abundance: many
d_gene: .
v_gene: TRBV6-4
j_gene: TRBJ1-1
CDR3aa: CASSERENTEAFF

abundance: many
d_gene: .
v_gene: TRBV30
j_gene: TRBJ2-1
CDR3aa: CAWVAGYNEQFF

abundance: many
d_gene: TRBD2
v_gene: TRBV18
j_gene: TRBJ2-5
CDR3aa: CASSPPVGGQETQYF

abundance: .
d_gene: TRBD1
v_gene: TRBV11-2
j_gene: TRBJ2-1
CDR3aa: CASSLDRGQQLF